This T cell receptor beta chain was found in a study of T cells in Graves' hyperthyroidism and ophthalmopathy. Regarding the study as a whole: The majority of expanded thyroid clonotypes above 0.001 also appeared in blood. In simple terms, a model built on 13 V-J features told ophthalmopathy apart from stable hyperthyroidism.

Diagnostic decisions used clinical symptoms, serum thyroxine and TRAb, thyroid ultrasound and orbital computed tomography. This clonotype came up many times. Antigen specificity is unknown. Germline V gives CDR1 DFQATT, CDR2 SNEGSKA (reference sequence). With V trimmed by 3 bases and J by 6 bases, 6 bases remained unmatched. This CDR3 has 15 amino acids. What was amplified from RNA transcripts were TCR beta CDR3 regions. The TCR CDR3 was amplified in a first-round RT-PCR using the HTBI primer set. TCRdb re-analysed the multiplex PCR reads in MiXCR, keeping a single row per CDR3 protein. The table shows more than 300,000 distinct CDR3 sequences, with about 18% occurring only once.

This sequence originates from a man between 18 and 35 years old with Graves' ophthalmopathy. Sequencing used blood. The chain has TRBV20-1 and TRBJ2-1, with TRBD2 matching over 12 bases. In nucleotides, the CDR3 is TGCAGTGCTAGCGGACTAGCGGGGAAACTCAATGAGCAGTTCTTC. It codes for CSASGLAGKLNEQFF.